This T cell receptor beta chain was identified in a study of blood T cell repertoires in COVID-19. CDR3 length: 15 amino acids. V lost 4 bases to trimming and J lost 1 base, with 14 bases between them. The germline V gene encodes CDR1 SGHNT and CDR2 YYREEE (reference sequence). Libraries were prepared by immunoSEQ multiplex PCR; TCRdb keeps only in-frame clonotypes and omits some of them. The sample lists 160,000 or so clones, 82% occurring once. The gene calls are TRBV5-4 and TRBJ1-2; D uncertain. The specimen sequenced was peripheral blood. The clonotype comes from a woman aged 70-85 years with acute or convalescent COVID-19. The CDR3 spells CASSPDAGNNYGYTF. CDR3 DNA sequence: TGTGCCAGCAGCCCTGACGCGGGAAATAACTATGGCTACACCTTC.